The 21 T cell receptor beta chains below all came from one sample that was sequenced in a study of T cell responses to AZD1222 COVID-19 vaccine. Sequencing used immunoSEQ multiplex PCR; TCRdb keeps in-frame clones, though not all of them. The sample carries some 120,000 clones, 70% to 90% recorded once. The sequenced sample was peripheral blood, obtained on day 0 of MenACWY control vaccination. These receptor sequences come from an adult in good health.

The chain uses TRBV7-8 and TRBJ1-1; possibly TRBD1 for D (6 bases). CDR1 is SGHVS and CDR2 is FQNEAQ in the germline V gene. CDR3 length: 15 amino acids. The V end lost 7 bases, the J end lost 0 bases, and 15 bases lay between the germline ends. As DNA, the CDR3 is TGTGCCAGCACCAAAGGGGGGGACCTGAACACTGAAGCTTTCTTT. Its translation is CASTKGGDLNTEAFF.

In its sample, this clone was seen a few times. V and J are TRBV12-3 or TRBV12-4 and TRBJ1-6; D gene uncertain. This CDR3 is 12 amino acids long. V was pared by 6 bases and J by 8 bases, with 8 bases between. CDR3 in amino acids: CASRPYDSPLHF. The DNA for the CDR3 is TGTGCCAGCAGGCCCTACGATTCACCCCTCCACTTT.

This clone was observed a handful of times. V usage is TRBV6-5 and J usage is TRBJ1-1; D uncertain. CDR1 is MNHEY, CDR2 SVGAGI, per germline. The CDR3 is 13 residues long. The ends were cut back, 6 bases at V and 6 bases at J, with 14 bases in the middle. The CDR3 nucleotides are TGTGCCAGCAGCGACCGGCGACTGGCTGAAGCTTTCTTT. Its translation is CASSDRRLAEAFF.

CDR3 sequence reads: CASSLLASDTGELFF. The CDR3 DNA is TGTGCCAGCAGCCTCCTTGCTAGCGACACCGGGGAGCTGTTTTTT. This rearrangement joins TRBV7-9 to TRBJ2-2, with D perhaps TRBD2 (6 bases). V shed 5 bases and J shed 3 bases, with 13 bases lying between them. Germline assignment: CDR1 SEHNR and CDR2 FQNEAQ (reference sequence). This CDR3 is 15 amino acids long.

The chain links TRBV7-9 to TRBJ2-5; 8 positions match TRBD1. The ends lost 5 bases at V and 5 bases at J; junction bases unmatched: 7. CDR1 is SEHNR and CDR2 is FQNEAQ in the germline V gene (reference sequence). The CDR3 totals 14 residues. CDR3 protein: CASSPGTGGETQYF. CDR3 coding DNA: TGTGCCAGCAGCCCCGGGACAGGCGGGGAGACCCAGTACTTC.

A few counts support this clone. The J gene is TRBJ1-4, the V gene TRBV7-2, with 10 bases fitting TRBD1. The length of the CDR3 is 18 residues. Trimming removed 1 base from V and 1 base from J; junction bases left unmatched: 6. Germline CDR1 SGHTA, CDR2 FQGNSA. CDR3 protein: CASSLVRQGAVTNEKLFF. In DNA, the CDR3 is TGTGCCAGCAGCTTAGTTCGACAGGGGGCTGTAACTAATGAAAAACTGTTTTTT.

This rearrangement joins TRBV6-5 to TRBJ1-3; 7 bases agree with TRBD1. The V segment lost 8 bases and the J segment 0 bases; nucleotides outside the gene matches: 4. CDR1 is MNHEY, CDR2 SVGAGI, per germline. The CDR3 has 14 residues. This CDR3 reads CASARDSSGNTIYF. The CDR3 DNA reads TGTGCCAGCGCCCGGGACAGCTCTGGAAACACCATATATTTT.

The V call is TRBV15, the J call TRBJ1-4; the D is unclear. The CDR3 is 13 amino acids. Deletions cut 9 bases from V and 5 bases from J, with 13 bases between. Germline V gene data show CDR1 as LNHNV and CDR2 as YYDKDF (reference sequence). CDR3 coding DNA: TGTGCCACTGGCCGGGCCCTAAATGAAAAACTGTTTTTT. Translation: CATGRALNEKLFF.

This chain uses TRBV27 with TRBJ1-6; D perhaps matches TRBD1 (5 bases). The V and J ends lost 2 bases and 7 bases respectively, with 21 bases between them. There are 18 residues in the CDR3. CDR1 is MNHEY, CDR2 SMNVEV, per germline (reference sequence). The CDR3 reads CASSLLIARGGSNSPLHF. In nucleotides, the CDR3 is TGTGCCAGCAGTTTACTAATCGCGAGGGGAGGATCGAATTCACCCCTCCACTTT.

This CDR3 is CASSSAWGNYEQYF. The CDR3 coding sequence is TGTGCCAGCAGTTCTGCCTGGGGGAACTACGAGCAGTACTTC. The chain combines TRBV16 with TRBJ2-7, with D perhaps matching TRBD1 or TRBD2 (5 bases each). Trimming left V 6 bases short and J 3 bases short, with 15 bases between. Per germline, CDR1 KGHSY and CDR2 FQNENV. This CDR3 region has 14 residues. Full variable domain (remainder filled in from reference TRBV16 and TRBJ2-7): GEEVAQTPKHLVRGEGQKAKLYCAPIKGHSYVFWYQQVLKNEFKFLISFQNENVFDETGMPKERFSAKCLPNSPCSLEIQATKLEDSAVYFCASSSAWGNYEQYFGPGTRLTVT.

The chain links TRBV5-6 to TRBJ2-3; 10 bases align to TRBD2. CDR1 SGHDT and CDR2 YYEEEE come from the germline V gene. This CDR3 region has 16 residues. J was trimmed by 5 bases and V by 3 bases; bases with no gene match: 9. The CDR3 protein is CASSSLSGGALDTQYF. The CDR3 DNA reads as TGTGCCAGCAGCTCACTCAGCGGGGGGGCCTTAGATACGCAGTATTTT.

The rearrangement joins TRBV6-5 to TRBJ1-2; D ambiguous. There are 15 residues in the CDR3. Germline V CDR1 and CDR2: MNHEY, SVGAGI. Trimming left V 6 bases short and J 0 bases short, with 14 bases between. The CDR3 loop is CASSPRLETNYGYTF. In nucleotides, the CDR3 is TGTGCCAGCAGCCCCCGACTCGAAACTAACTATGGCTACACCTTC.

The chain is built from TRBV5-1 and TRBJ1-6; 9 bases fit TRBD1. Trimming took 4 bases from V and 8 from J; bases not matched to a gene: 4. CDR1 SGHRS and CDR2 YFSETQ come from the germline V gene. The CDR3 extends over 14 amino acids. Here the CDR3 DNA reads TGCGCCAGCAGCACGGGACAGGGAGATTCACCCCTCCACTTT. Residues: CASSTGQGDSPLHF.

The CDR3 DNA reads as TGTGCCAGCAGTTTGCAGGCGATCACTGAAGCTTTCTTT. Amino acid sequence: CASSLQAITEAFF. The rearrangement joins TRBV28 to TRBJ1-1; D is uncertain. This CDR3 region has 13 residues. Per germline, CDR1 MDHEN and CDR2 SYDVKM. The ends were cut back, 3 bases at V and 4 bases at J, with 9 bases in the middle.

The chain links TRBV28 to TRBJ1-1, with TRBD1 matching over 8 bases. With V trimmed by 7 bases and J by 3 bases, 7 bases remained unmatched. Germline V gives CDR1 MDHEN, CDR2 SYDVKM. This CDR3 is 14 amino acids long. In nucleotides, the CDR3 is TGTGCCAGCACCGACAGGGGTGTCGACACTGAAGCTTTCTTT. Amino acids: CASTDRGVDTEAFF. Full variable domain (rest looked up from reference TRBV28 and TRBJ1-1): DVKVTQSSRYLVKRTGEKVFLECVQDMDHENMFWYRQDPGLGLRLIYFSYDVKMKEKGDIPEGYSVSREKKERFSLILESASTNQTSMYLCASTDRGVDTEAFFGQGTRLTVV.

The chain links TRBV7-6 to TRBJ2-7, with D possibly matching TRBD2 (5 bases). This CDR3 contains 13 residues. Germline V gene sequence: CDR1 SGHVS, CDR2 FNYEAQ. The V and J ends lost 6 bases and 6 bases respectively, with 15 bases between them. CDR3 sequence (DNA): TGTGCCAGCAGTCAGTTTGCGGGTCGCGAGCAGTACTTC. It yields the protein CASSQFAGREQYF.

This chain links TRBV27 with TRBJ1-4; D call uncertain. V dropped 3 bases and J dropped 5 bases, with 13 bases sitting between them. Germline CDR1 and CDR2: MNHEY and SMNVEV (reference sequence). CDR3 length equals 15 residues. The CDR3: CASSFSGGLNEKLFF. The CDR3, as DNA: TGTGCCAGCAGTTTTTCTGGAGGGCTCAATGAAAAACTGTTTTTT.

The chain links TRBV6-4 to TRBJ2-1; no reliable D call. This CDR3 has 15 amino acids. The germline V gene has CDR1 MRHNA and CDR2 SNTAGT. V lost 4 bases to trimming and J lost 4 bases, with 14 bases between them. The CDR3 DNA sequence: TGTGCCAGCAGTGTTAATGGATCTATTTACAATGAGCAGTTCTTC. This codes for CASSVNGSIYNEQFF.

The chain uses TRBV11-2 and TRBJ2-7; TRBD2 aligns across 9 bases. This CDR3 contains 15 residues. Trimming removed 0 bases from V and 4 bases from J; junction bases left unmatched: 4. CDR1 is SGHAT and CDR2 is FQNNGV in the germline V gene. CDR3 sequence reads: CASSLDSGLAYEQYF. CDR3 sequence (DNA): TGTGCCAGCAGCTTAGATTCGGGACTAGCTTACGAGCAGTACTTC.

The chain has TRBV11-2 and TRBJ2-1; 9 bases are shared with TRBD2. J lost 4 bases, V lost 1 base, and 8 bases had no gene match. Germline lookup yields CDR1 SGHAT and CDR2 FQNNGV. The CDR3 runs 17 residues. CDR3 sequence (DNA): TGTGCCAGCAGCTTAGTGTCAATTAGCGGGGGTTACAATGAGCAGTTCTTC. Its protein is CASSLVSISGGYNEQFF.

V gene TRBV19 combines with J gene TRBJ2-2; 7 bases map to TRBD1. CDR1 is LNHDA and CDR2 is SQIVND in the germline V gene (reference sequence). This CDR3 has 15 residues. Germline trimming cut 4 bases from V and 2 bases from J; bases unmatched to any gene: 4. CDR3 residues: CASSNDRVNTGELFF. Written as DNA, the CDR3 is TGTGCCAGTAGTAATGACAGGGTTAACACCGGGGAGCTGTTTTTT. Looking up the rest from reference TRBV19 and TRBJ2-2 gives the full variable domain: DGGITQSPKYLFRKEGQNVTLSCEQNLNHDAMYWYRQDPGQGLRLIYYSQIVNDFQKGDIAEGYSVSREKKESFPLTVTSAQKNPTAFYLCASSNDRVNTGELFFGEGSRLTVL.